Listed below are T cell receptor beta chains from one sample, sequenced in a study of CD8+CD57+ T cells in acquired aplastic anemia. TCRdb re-analysed the reads in MiXCR, keeping a single row per CDR3 protein. The sample contains more than 250,000 distinct CDR3 sequences, roughly 82% of which appear only once. The sequenced material came from sorted CD4+, CD8+, or CD8+CD57+ T cells (not recorded which) from PBMCs. These receptors were obtained from a human donor with aplastic anemia. Each CDR3 is given with its conserved first and last residue. Fields, in order: J gene, V gene, D gene, clone size, CDR3 protein, CDR3 DNA. D genes are given only for firm matches. Some rows mark clone size as missing; the rest say once, few, many or name a class of expanded clone.

J: TRBJ2-3; V: TRBV5-4; D: -; size: once; CDR3: CASSSDPSPDTQYF; DNA: TGCGCCAGCAGCTCCGACCCTAGTCCCGATACGCAGTATTTT
J: TRBJ2-1; V: TRBV7-8; D: TRBD2; size: -; CDR3: CASSQAGGHGKDEQFF; DNA: TGTGCCAGCAGCCAAGCGGGAGGACACGGTAAGGATGAGCAGTTCTTC
J: TRBJ1-1; V: TRBV7-9; D: -; size: -; CDR3: CASSLGLRGWAEGFF; DNA: TGTGCCAGCAGCTTAGGACTGAGGGGGTGGGCTGAAGGTTTCTTT
J: TRBJ2-3; V: TRBV7-9; D: TRBD2; size: -; CDR3: CASTRAGNADTHYF; DNA: TGTGCCAGCACCAGAGCGGGAAATGCCGATACGCACTATTTT
J: TRBJ2-1; V: TRBV7-8; D: -; size: -; CDR3: CASSLAAGPDTQHFF; DNA: TGTGCCAGCAGCTTAGCGGCGGGGCCCGATACGCAGCATTTCTTC
J: TRBJ2-3; V: TRBV7-9; D: TRBD1; size: many; CDR3: CASSHWDSQDTQYF; DNA: TGTGCCAGCAGCCATTGGGACAGTCAGGATACGCAGTATTTT
J: TRBJ1-2; V: TRBV7-2; D: -; size: -; CDR3: CASSLTRDGVVYGYTF; DNA: TGTGCCAGCAGCTTGACGAGGGACGGGGTCGTTTATGGCTACACCTTC
J: TRBJ1-5; V: TRBV7-3; D: -; size: -; CDR3: CASSDSGSEKHTHF; DNA: TGTGCCAGCAGCGACAGCGGAAGCGAGAAGCATACGCATTTT
J: TRBJ2-7; V: TRBV25-1; D: -; size: few; CDR3: CASRRWGPTYEQYF; DNA: TGTGCCAGCAGACGGTGGGGGCCCACCTACGAGCAGTACTTC
J: TRBJ2-6; V: TRBV11-2; D: -; size: -; CDR3: CASTLGVVASGANVLTF; DNA: TGTGCCAGCACCCTAGGTGTCGTCGCCTCTGGGGCCAACGTCCTGACTTTC
J: TRBJ2-5; V: TRBV7-8; D: TRBD2; size: -; CDR3: CASSLGGGRGAPHYF; DNA: TGTGCCAGCAGCTTAGGGGGGGGTCGGGGAGCGCCGCATTACTTC
J: TRBJ2-7; V: TRBV9; D: TRBD2; size: -; CDR3: CASSHSGRYEQYF; DNA: TGTGCCAGCAGCCACAGCGGGAGGTACGAGCAGTACTTC
J: TRBJ2-2; V: TRBV7-8; D: -; size: -; CDR3: CASSFQADNTALPFF; DNA: TGTGCCAGCAGTTTTCAAGCAGACAACACAGCCCTGCCCTTTTTT
J: TRBJ1-1; V: TRBV7-2; D: -; size: once; CDR3: CASGLWQTGTQDFF; DNA: TGTGCCAGCGGGTTATGGCAGACGGGTACGCAGGATTTCTTT
J: TRBJ1-2; V: TRBV7-9; D: TRBD1; size: -; CDR3: CASSSQNRGLGDGYTF; DNA: TGTGCCAGCAGCTCACAGAACAGGGGGTTGGGCGATGGCTACACCTTC
J: TRBJ2-5; V: TRBV11-3; D: -; size: -; CDR3: CASSLGLTEETRYF; DNA: TGTGCCAGCAGCTTAGGTCTGACAGAAGAGACCCGGTACTTC
J: TRBJ2-7; V: TRBV7-8; D: -; size: -; CDR3: CASSPGGPSEQYF; DNA: TGTGCCAGCAGCCCCGGTGGGCCGAGCGAGCAGTACTTC
J: TRBJ2-5; V: TRBV20-1; D: TRBD2; size: -; CDR3: CSAAGTSGGWETQYF; DNA: TGCAGTGCTGCCGGGACTAGCGGGGGGTGGGAGACCCAGTACTTC
J: TRBJ1-1; V: TRBV29-1; D: -; size: -; CDR3: CSVKEENRGTEAFF; DNA: TGCAGCGTTAAGGAGGAGAATCGCGGCACTGAAGCTTTCTTT
J: TRBJ2-7; V: TRBV7-8; D: TRBD1; size: -; CDR3: CASSVHRVGGSEQYF; DNA: TGTGCCAGCAGCGTCCACAGGGTAGGGGGCTCCGAGCAGTACTTC
J: TRBJ2-1; V: TRBV5-6; D: -; size: -; CDR3: CASSLRGASSNEQFF; DNA: TGTGCCAGCAGCTTGAGGGGGGCTTCTTCCAATGAGCAGTTCTTC
J: TRBJ2-3; V: TRBV9; D: -; size: -; CDR3: CASSAGEDSEYF; DNA: TGTGCCAGCAGCGCCGGAGAGGATAGTGAGTACTTT
J: TRBJ1-6; V: TRBV7-8; D: -; size: -; CDR3: CASSSGVTGGQLPLHF; DNA: TGTGCCAGCAGCTCCGGGGTTACGGGTGGACAGTTACCCCTCCACTTT
J: TRBJ1-6; V: TRBV2; D: -; size: few; CDR3: CASSEWVRTPLHF; DNA: TGTGCCAGCAGTGAATGGGTTCGGACACCCCTCCACTTT
J: TRBJ1-6; V: TRBV2; D: -; size: -; CDR3: CASGDGGTDTPYFGPVHF; DNA: -
J: TRBJ1-1; V: TRBV7-9; D: -; size: -; CDR3: CASSATPNTEAFF; DNA: TGTGCCAGCAGCGCGACACCGAACACTGAAGCTTTCTTT
J: TRBJ2-1; V: TRBV25-1; D: TRBD1; size: -; CDR3: CASIGGEVTGGLNEQFF; DNA: TGTGCCAGCATCGGGGGAGAGGTGACAGGGGGCCTCAATGAGCAGTTCTTC